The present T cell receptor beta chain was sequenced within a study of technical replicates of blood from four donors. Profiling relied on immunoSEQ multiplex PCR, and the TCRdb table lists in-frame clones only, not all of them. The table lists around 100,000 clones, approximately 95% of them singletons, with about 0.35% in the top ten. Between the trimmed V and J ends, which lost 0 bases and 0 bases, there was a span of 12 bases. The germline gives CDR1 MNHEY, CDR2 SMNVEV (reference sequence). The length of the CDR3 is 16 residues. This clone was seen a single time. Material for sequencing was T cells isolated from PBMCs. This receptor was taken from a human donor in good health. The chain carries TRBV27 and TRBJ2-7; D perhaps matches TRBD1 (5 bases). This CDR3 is CASSLSPSGLSYEQYF. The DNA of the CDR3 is TGTGCCAGCAGTTTATCCCCGTCAGGGCTCTCCTACGAGCAGTACTTC.